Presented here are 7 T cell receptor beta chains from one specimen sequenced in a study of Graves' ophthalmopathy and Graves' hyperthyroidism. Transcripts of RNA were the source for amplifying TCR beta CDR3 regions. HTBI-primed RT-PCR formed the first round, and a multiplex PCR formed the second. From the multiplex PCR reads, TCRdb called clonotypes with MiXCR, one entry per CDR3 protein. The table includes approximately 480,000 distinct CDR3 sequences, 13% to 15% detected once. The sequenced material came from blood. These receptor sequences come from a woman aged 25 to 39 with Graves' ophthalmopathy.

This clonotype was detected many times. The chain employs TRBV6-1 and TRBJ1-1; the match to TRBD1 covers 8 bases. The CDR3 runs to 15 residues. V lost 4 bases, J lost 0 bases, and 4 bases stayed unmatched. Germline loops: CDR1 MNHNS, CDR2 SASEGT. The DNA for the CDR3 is TGTGCCAGCAGTGGACCAGGGGGCATGAACACTGAAGCTTTCTTT. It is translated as CASSGPGGMNTEAFF.

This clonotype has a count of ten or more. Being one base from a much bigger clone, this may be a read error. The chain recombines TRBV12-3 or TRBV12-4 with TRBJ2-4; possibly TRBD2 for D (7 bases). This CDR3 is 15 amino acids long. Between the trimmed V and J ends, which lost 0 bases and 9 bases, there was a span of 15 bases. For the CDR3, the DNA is TGTGCCAGCAGTTTAGCGGGGGGGCTTGGAAGCATTCAGTACTTC. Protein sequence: CASSLAGGLGSIQYF.

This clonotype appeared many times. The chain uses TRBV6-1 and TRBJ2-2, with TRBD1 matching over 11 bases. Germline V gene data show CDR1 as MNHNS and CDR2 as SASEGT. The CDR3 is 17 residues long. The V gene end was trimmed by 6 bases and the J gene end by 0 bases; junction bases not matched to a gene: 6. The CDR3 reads CASSERGQGANTGELFF. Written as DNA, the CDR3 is TGTGCCAGCAGCGAACGGGGACAGGGGGCGAACACCGGGGAGCTGTTTTTT.

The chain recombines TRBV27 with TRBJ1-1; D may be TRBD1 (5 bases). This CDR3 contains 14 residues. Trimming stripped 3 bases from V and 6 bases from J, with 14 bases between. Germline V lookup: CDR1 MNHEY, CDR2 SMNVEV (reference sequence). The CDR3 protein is CASSFQGGYSEAFF. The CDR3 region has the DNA TGTGCCAGCAGTTTTCAGGGCGGGTACTCTGAAGCTTTCTTT.

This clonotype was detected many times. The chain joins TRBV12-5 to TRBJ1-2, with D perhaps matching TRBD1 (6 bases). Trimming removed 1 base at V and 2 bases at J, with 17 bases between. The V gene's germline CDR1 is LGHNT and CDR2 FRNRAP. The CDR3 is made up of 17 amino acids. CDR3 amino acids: CASGLGPRAGVNYGYTF. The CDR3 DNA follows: TGTGCTAGTGGTTTGGGCCCCAGGGCAGGGGTGAACTATGGCTACACCTTC.

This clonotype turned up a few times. CDR3 in amino acids: CASSMVGGIQYTEAFF. CDR3 bases: TGTGCCAGCAGTATGGTGGGGGGGATTCAGTACACTGAAGCTTTCTTT. The rearrangement joins TRBV27 to TRBJ1-1; TRBD1 is a possible D gene (5 bases). V shed 5 bases and J shed 3 bases, with 19 bases lying between them. Germline loops: CDR1 MNHEY, CDR2 SMNVEV (reference sequence). This CDR3 is built from 16 residues.

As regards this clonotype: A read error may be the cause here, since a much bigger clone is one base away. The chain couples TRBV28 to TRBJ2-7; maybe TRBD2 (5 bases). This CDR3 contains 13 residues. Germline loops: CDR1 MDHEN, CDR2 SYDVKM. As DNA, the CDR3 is TGTGCCAGCAGTTTACAACCGGGGTACGGGCAGTACTTC. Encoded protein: CASSLQPGYGQYF.